Each of the 21 T cell receptor beta chains below was sequenced from the same sample in a study of T cell responses to AZD1222 COVID-19 vaccine. Clones were sequenced by immunoSEQ multiplex PCR, and TCRdb holds only the in-frame ones, with some missing. In the table there are 95,000 to 110,000 clones, 93% of which are singletons. The input for sequencing was peripheral blood, taken on day 0 of AZD1222 vaccination. These receptors all stem from an adult in good health.

This sequence joins TRBV2 and TRBJ2-1, with TRBD1 identical over 7 bases. V dropped 8 bases and J dropped 2; count of bases not matched to a gene: 9. Germline-derived CDR1 and CDR2 are SNHLY and FYNNEI. The CDR3 contains 15 residues. CDR3 sequence: CASQRATGPYNEQFF. The DNA of the CDR3 is TGTGCCAGCCAAAGAGCGACAGGGCCCTACAATGAGCAGTTCTTC.

J is TRBJ2-7 and V is TRBV3-1 (or the pseudogene TRBV3-2), with a tentative D call TRBD2 (5 bases). The CDR3 extends over 13 amino acids. Deletions cut 5 bases from V and 2 bases from J, with 10 bases between. Germline CDR1 is LGHDT and CDR2 is YNNKEL (reference sequence). The CDR3: CASSWTEAYEQYF. The CDR3 DNA sequence: TGTGCCAGCAGCTGGACTGAGGCCTACGAGCAGTACTTC.

The chain couples TRBV20-1 to TRBJ2-3; TRBD2 matches at 10 bases. CDR3 length: 15 residues. After removal of 3 bases from V and 2 bases from J, the junction contained 5 bases not matched to a gene. CDR1 and CDR2 (germline): DFQATT, SNEGSKA (reference sequence). The CDR3 spells CSASGTSEYTDTQYF. The CDR3, as DNA: TGCAGTGCTAGTGGGACTAGCGAGTACACAGATACGCAGTATTTT.

The rearrangement uses TRBV18 and TRBJ2-7; maybe TRBD1 (5 bases). Trimming removed 4 bases from V and 4 bases from J, with 20 bases in between. Germline V gene lookup returns CDR1 KGHSH and CDR2 LQKENI. The CDR3 spans 16 residues. CDR3 DNA sequence: TGTGCCAGCTCACGAGAGACAGTCATAGCCGGATACGAGCAGTACTTC. Encoded protein: CASSRETVIAGYEQYF.

V is TRBV19 and J is TRBJ2-7; TRBD1 or TRBD2 may be the D gene (5 bases each). V lost 9 bases, J lost 2 bases, and 17 bases lay in between. Germline V gene lookup returns CDR1 LNHDA and CDR2 SQIVND (reference sequence). The CDR3 extends over 14 amino acids. The CDR3 loop is CASKRREGPYEQYF. The CDR3 nucleotides read TGTGCCAGCAAAAGGAGAGAGGGGCCCTACGAGCAGTACTTC.

The V call is TRBV7-2, the J call TRBJ2-2; D ambiguous. Germline V CDR1 and CDR2: SGHTA, FQGNSA. This CDR3 is built from 12 residues. Trimming left V 5 bases short and J 6 bases short, with 7 bases between. As DNA, the CDR3 is TGTGCCAGCAGCACCATTCCCGGGGAGCTGTTTTTT. It is translated as CASSTIPGELFF.

The genes are TRBV2 and TRBJ1-2; tentatively, D is TRBD1 (5 bases). V was cut by 4 bases and J by 8 bases, with 26 bases left in between. CDR3 size: 17 residues. Germline loops: CDR1 SNHLY, CDR2 FYNNEI. For the CDR3, the DNA is TGTGCCAGCAGTGTCCGCCAGGGTGCCCTCGAGGTGGGCGGCTACACCTTC. It specifies CASSVRQGALEVGGYTF.

V usage is TRBV5-6 and J usage is TRBJ2-1, with 7 bases lining up with TRBD1. Germline lookup yields CDR1 SGHDT and CDR2 YYEEEE. This CDR3 has 16 residues. The junction had 3 bases not matched to a gene; V was cut back by 0 bases and J by 0 bases. CDR3 bases: TGTGCCAGCAGCTTGGCCTGGGACAGCTCCTACAATGAGCAGTTCTTC. Its protein is CASSLAWDSSYNEQFF. Drawing the rest from reference TRBV5-6 and TRBJ2-1, the complete variable domain is DAGVTQSPTHLIKTRGQQVTLRCSPKSGHDTVSWYQQALGQGPQFIFQYYEEEERQRGNFPDRFSGHQFPNYSSELNVNALLLGDSALYLCASSLAWDSSYNEQFFGPGTRLTVL.

The table lists this clone with a count of one. The chain uses TRBV29-1 and TRBJ1-1; D is unresolved. The CDR3 has 8 residues. Germline V gene sequence: CDR1 SQVTM, CDR2 ANQGSEA. Deletions cut 6 bases from V and 11 bases from J, with 7 bases between. The CDR3 protein is CSVDVAFF. The CDR3 nucleotides are TGCAGCGTCGACGTCGCTTTCTTT.

The chain carries TRBV13 and TRBJ2-2, with TRBD1 identical over 9 bases. The CDR3 contains 16 residues. V gave up 5 bases and J gave up 4 bases; unmatched junction bases: 8. The germline gives CDR1 PRHDT, CDR2 FYEKMQ (reference sequence). Here the CDR3 reads CASSPRDRDVTGELFF. CDR3 bases: TGTGCCAGCAGCCCCCGGGACAGGGACGTCACCGGGGAGCTGTTTTTT.

On this clone itself: The junction and the germline gene differ at one end; a read error may be behind it. The chain joins TRBV2 to TRBJ2-7; D is possibly TRBD1 (6 bases). Germline-derived CDR1 and CDR2 are SNHLY and FYNNEI. The CDR3 length is 13 residues. CDR3 amino acids: CASSRIITGRGDF. The CDR3, as DNA: TGTGCCAGCAGTAGAATTATTACAGGGAGAGGGGACTTC. The full variable domain, with the rest looked up from reference TRBV2 and TRBJ2-7, is EPEVTQTPSHQVTQMGQEVILRCVPISNHLYFYWYRQILGQKVEFLVSFYNNEISEKSEIFDDQFSVERPDGSNFTLKIRSTKLEDSAMYFCASSRIITGRGDFGPGTRLTVT.

This chain uses TRBV15 with TRBJ1-2; no definite D call. V was clipped by 0 bases and J by 8 bases, with 10 bases between them. The V gene's germline CDR1 is LNHNV and CDR2 YYDKDF (reference sequence). This CDR3 has 13 amino acids. CDR3 in amino acids: CATSRDSGSGYTF. As DNA, the CDR3 is TGTGCCACCAGCAGAGATTCGGGTAGCGGCTACACCTTC.

V usage is TRBV6-5 and J usage is TRBJ1-5; D ambiguous. Germline CDR1 MNHEY, CDR2 SVGAGI. CDR3 length: 12 amino acids. Trimming removed 5 bases at V and 3 bases at J, with 5 bases between. CDR3 bases: TGTGCCAGCAGTAAACTCAATCAGCCCCAGCATTTT. Translation gives CASSKLNQPQHF.

This chain joins TRBV5-1 and TRBJ1-2; D ambiguous. V was clipped by 1 base and J by 2 bases, with 9 bases between them. CDR3 size: 14 residues. Germline V CDR1 and CDR2: SGHRS, YFSETQ. Written as DNA, the CDR3 is TGCGCCAGCAGCTTGCAAACGGGAAACTATGGCTACACCTTC. Translated: CASSLQTGNYGYTF.

The chain is built from TRBV7-9 and TRBJ2-3, with D unresolved. Germline CDR1 SEHNR, CDR2 FQNEAQ (reference sequence). V was clipped by 2 bases and J by 0 bases, with 12 bases between them. CDR3 length equals 16 residues. As DNA, the CDR3 is TGTGCCAGCAGCTTAAAGAAAGGCGCTAGCACAGATACGCAGTATTTT. Translating it yields CASSLKKGASTDTQYF.

V gene TRBV27 combines with J gene TRBJ2-7; a weak D match, TRBD2 (5 bases). Germline V CDR1 and CDR2: MNHEY, SMNVEV (reference sequence). The CDR3 has 16 amino acids. Trimming stripped 5 bases from V and 2 bases from J, with 19 bases between. CDR3 amino acids: CASSTNTGMLPYEQYF. CDR3 nucleotides: TGTGCCAGCAGTACTAACACCGGGATGCTACCCTACGAGCAGTACTTC.

This chain joins TRBV11-2 and TRBJ2-3; D is ambiguous. V was trimmed by 5 bases and J by 5 bases, leaving 8 bases between them. Looked up from germline, CDR1 is SGHAT and CDR2 is FQNNGV. CDR3 length: 12 residues. Here the CDR3 reads CASSLHKDTQYF. CDR3 nucleotides: TGTGCCAGCAGCCTGCATAAAGATACGCAGTATTTT. Complete variable domain (other parts from reference TRBV11-2 and TRBJ2-3): EAGVAQSPRYKIIEKRQSVAFWCNPISGHATLYWYQQILGQGPKLLIQFQNNGVVDDSQLPKDRFSAERLKGVDSTLKIQPAKLEDSAVYLCASSLHKDTQYFGPGTRLTVL.

The chain joins TRBV3-1 (or the pseudogene TRBV3-2) to TRBJ1-2; D gene uncertain. CDR1 and CDR2 from the germline V gene are LGHDT and YNNKEL (reference sequence). Trimming cost V 1 base and J 5 bases, with 5 bases left between them. The CDR3 sequence is 12 residues long. The CDR3 DNA follows: TGTGCCAGCAGCCAAGTCGGATATGGCTACACCTTC. Amino acid sequence: CASSQVGYGYTF.

This clone was seen only once. Written as DNA, the CDR3 is TGTGCCAGCAGCTTGGTAGGACTACCAGACAATGAGCAGTTCTTC. Translation: CASSLVGLPDNEQFF. The V gene is TRBV5-4, the J gene TRBJ2-1; tentative D call: TRBD2 (6 bases). Trimming removed 0 bases from V and 5 bases from J, with 12 bases in between. The CDR3 spans 15 residues. Per germline, CDR1 SGHNT and CDR2 YYREEE (reference sequence).

The J gene is TRBJ1-1, the V gene TRBV15; unclear D gene. The V end lost 3 bases, the J end lost 2 bases, and 19 bases lay between the germline ends. Per the germline V gene, CDR1 is LNHNV and CDR2 is YYDKDF (reference sequence). This CDR3 has 17 amino acids. The chain's CDR3 is CATSSTITTGPNTEAFF. DNA for the CDR3: TGTGCCACCAGCAGCACCATAACTACGGGCCCCAACACTGAAGCTTTCTTT.

V gene TRBV7-9 combines with J gene TRBJ1-3, with D possibly matching TRBD1 (6 bases). This CDR3 is 17 amino acids long. Germline CDR1 SEHNR, CDR2 FQNEAQ (reference sequence). V was shortened by 3 bases and J by 1 base, with 16 bases between the two germline ends. CDR3: CASSFGTGTLSGNTIYF. Here the CDR3 DNA reads TGTGCCAGCAGCTTCGGAACAGGGACCCTTTCTGGAAACACCATATATTTT. Variable domain in full (rest from reference TRBV7-9 and TRBJ1-3): DTGVSQNPRHKITKRGQNVTFRCDPISEHNRLYWYRQTLGQGPEFLTYFQNEAQLEKSRLLSDRFSAERPKGSFSTLEIQRTEQGDSAMYLCASSFGTGTLSGNTIYFGEGSWLTVV.